This T cell receptor beta chain comes out of a study of T cells expressing NK-cell markers. As for the study in general: According to the study, TCR beta repertoires originated from sorted CD3+CD56+NKG2C+, CD3+CD56+NKG2C- and CD3+CD56-NKG2C+ T cells. Among the eight sequenced donors, seven tested HCMV-seropositive and one tested seronegative.

Findings of the study overall: More than 5 donors showed dominant NKG2C+ clonotypes comprising roughly 1.0-7.5% of their CD8+ T cells.

Turning to this clonotype: Its specificity is not known.

The CDR3 is 17 amino acids. Germline V gene sequence: CDR1 MGHRA, CDR2 YSYEKL. No DNA is given; TCRdb re-called the 5' RACE reads and lists each CDR3 protein once. The sample has 200,000 to 300,000 distinct CDR3 sequences; the top ten hold 0.39%. This chain uses TRBV4-1 with TRBJ2-1; TCRdb designates TRBD2, a call that cannot be tested without DNA. The sequence was obtained from a man between 18 and 35 years old in good health. The source material was blood T cells: a sorted CD56 or NKG2C T cell subset, CD4+ or CD8+ T cells, or bulk PBMC T cells (not recorded which). CDR3 protein: CASRPLLSGRGYNEQFF.